Shown below are 7 T cell receptor beta chains from a single sample sequenced in a study of OX40 agonist ivuxolimab in advanced cancers. Library construction relied on the immunoSEQ multiplex PCR assay. In its TCRdb copy, this immuneACCESS table keeps in-frame sequences only and misses some clones. Where compared with another copy, unresolved V genes explain less than half of these, and the others have no known cause. This sample is represented by 77,000 or so clones; approximately 95% of them were singletons. The ten largest make up around 21% of the sample. Source: CD4+ or CD8+ T cells sorted from blood, taken in a trial of the OX40 agonist ivuxolimab. The receptor set was obtained from an adult with an advanced solid tumor such as melanoma, head and neck, liver or kidney cancer.

The V gene is TRBV19, the J gene TRBJ2-1; tentative D call: TRBD2 (5 bases). This CDR3 has 13 amino acids. Germline V lookup: CDR1 LNHDA, CDR2 SQIVND (reference sequence). Trimming removed 5 bases at V and 4 bases at J, with 9 bases between. Written as DNA, the CDR3 is TGTGCCAGTAGTGTTGGACTTTACAATGAGCAGTTCTTC. Its protein is CASSVGLYNEQFF.

This clone was detected only once. The V and J genes are TRBV4-1 and TRBJ2-7; 7 bases fit TRBD2. Germline V CDR1 and CDR2: MGHRA, YSYEKL. The V segment lost 1 base and the J segment 0 bases; nucleotides outside the gene matches: 3. This CDR3 is 15 amino acids long. Written as DNA, the CDR3 is TGCGCCAGCAGCCAAGCAGCGGGGAGCTCCTACGAGCAGTACTTC. Its protein product is CASSQAAGSSYEQYF.

The V call is TRBV6-6, the J call TRBJ2-7; D unclear. The germline V and J ends were trimmed by 5 bases and 3 bases, with 14 bases remaining between them. Germline assignment: CDR1 MNHNY and CDR2 SVGAGI (reference sequence). CDR3 size: 14 residues. CDR3 region: CASSPSLGDYEQYF. CDR3 nucleotide sequence: TGTGCCAGCAGTCCTTCGCTGGGCGACTACGAGCAGTACTTC.

V gene TRBV9 combines with J gene TRBJ2-7, with 8 nucleotides matching TRBD2. The CDR3 consists of 14 residues. The germline V gene encodes CDR1 SGDLS and CDR2 YYNGEE. Trimming at V came to 2 bases and at J to 6 bases, leaving 7 bases not matched to a gene. DNA for the CDR3: TGTGCCAGCAGCGTGGGACTAGGCGGCTCCGAGCAGTACTTC. This translates into CASSVGLGGSEQYF.

The J gene is TRBJ2-5, the V gene TRBV27; D not certain. The CDR3 covers 13 residues. CDR1 is MNHEY and CDR2 is SMNVEV in the germline V gene (reference sequence). Trimming pared 4 bases from V and 1 base from J, leaving 7 bases between. As DNA, the CDR3 is TGTGCCAGCAGTTGGGTCAGCCAAGAGACCCAGTACTTC. It yields the protein CASSWVSQETQYF.

The chain employs TRBV5-6 and TRBJ2-1; no reliable D call. Trimming cost V 0 bases and J 2 bases, with 6 bases left between them. CDR1 SGHDT and CDR2 YYEEEE come from the germline V gene. The CDR3 runs 14 residues. The CDR3 sequence: CASSLVGPYNEQFF. CDR3 bases: TGTGCCAGCAGCTTGGTAGGGCCCTACAATGAGCAGTTCTTC.

This clone was observed a single time. The gene calls are TRBV4-3 and TRBJ1-1; the D gene is possibly TRBD1 (5 bases). This CDR3 is 17 amino acids long. Germline V gene lookup returns CDR1 LGHNA and CDR2 YSLEER. V shed 0 bases and J shed 2 bases, with 16 bases lying between them. CDR3 nucleotide sequence: TGCGCCAGCAGCCAAGAGGGGAGGGGCCCACCCAACACTGAAGCTTTCTTT. Protein product: CASSQEGRGPPNTEAFF.